This is a list of T cell receptor beta chains from one sample in a study of OX40 agonist ivuxolimab in advanced cancers. Sequenced by immunoSEQ multiplex PCR; TCRdb stores in-frame clones only, minus some. This table has 65,000 to 95,000 clones, around 90% appearing once. The sequencing here drew on CD4+ or CD8+ T cells sorted from blood, taken in a trial of the OX40 agonist ivuxolimab. The receptor source for this set is an adult with an advanced solid tumor such as melanoma, head and neck, liver or kidney cancer. Each CDR3 is given with its conserved first and last residue. A D gene is named only where the DNA matches it firmly. Clone size is given for some rows only: seen once, a few or many times, or a class if the clone is expanded.

j_call: TRBJ1-3; v_call: TRBV9; clone_size: .; d_call: .; cdr3_aa: CASSARLGLSGNTIYF; cdr3_nt: TGTGCCAGCAGCGCCCGGTTGGGACTCTCTGGAAACACCATATATTTT
j_call: TRBJ1-1; v_call: TRBV15; clone_size: .; d_call: .; cdr3_aa: CATSRSYLNTEAFF; cdr3_nt: TGTGCCACCAGCAGAAGTTACCTGAACACTGAAGCTTTCTTT
j_call: TRBJ2-1; v_call: TRBV7-9; clone_size: .; d_call: .; cdr3_aa: CASSLSGGSSYNEQFF; cdr3_nt: TGTGCCAGCAGCTTAAGCGGAGGGAGCTCCTACAATGAGCAGTTCTTC
j_call: TRBJ2-7; v_call: TRBV30; clone_size: .; d_call: .; cdr3_aa: CAWSDNRRTVHVSYEQYF; cdr3_nt: TGTGCCTGGAGCGATAACCGGAGGACAGTGCATGTCTCCTACGAGCAGTACTTC
j_call: TRBJ2-5; v_call: TRBV5-4; clone_size: once; d_call: .; cdr3_aa: CASSHSGYIEETQYF; cdr3_nt: TGTGCCAGCAGCCACTCGGGTTATATTGAGGAGACCCAGTACTTC
j_call: TRBJ1-1; v_call: TRBV5-1; clone_size: .; d_call: TRBD1; cdr3_aa: CASSGGQGAVGTEAFF; cdr3_nt: TGCGCCAGCAGCGGGGGACAGGGGGCGGTCGGCACTGAAGCTTTCTTT
j_call: TRBJ2-3; v_call: TRBV7-9; clone_size: .; d_call: .; cdr3_aa: CASSLDDYTDTQYF; cdr3_nt: TGTGCCAGCAGCTTAGACGACTACACAGATACGCAGTATTTT
j_call: TRBJ2-1; v_call: TRBV10-3; clone_size: .; d_call: .; cdr3_aa: CAISAGARNEQFF; cdr3_nt: TGTGCCATCAGTGCGGGAGCCCGAAATGAGCAGTTCTTC
j_call: TRBJ2-1; v_call: TRBV25-1; clone_size: .; d_call: .; cdr3_aa: CASSDSGAIPYNEQFF; cdr3_nt: TGTGCCAGCAGTGACTCCGGAGCTATCCCCTACAATGAGCAGTTCTTC
j_call: TRBJ1-5; v_call: TRBV9; clone_size: .; d_call: .; cdr3_aa: CASSVDSTNQPQHF; cdr3_nt: TGTGCCAGCAGCGTAGACAGTACCAATCAGCCCCAGCATTTT
j_call: TRBJ1-1; v_call: TRBV5-1; clone_size: .; d_call: .; cdr3_aa: CASSLAGMNTEAFF; cdr3_nt: TGCGCCAGCAGCTTGGCCGGCATGAACACTGAAGCTTTCTTT
j_call: TRBJ2-3; v_call: TRBV7-7; clone_size: .; d_call: .; cdr3_aa: CASSRRPTDTQYF; cdr3_nt: TGTGCCAGCAGTCGACGCCCCACAGATACGCAGTATTTT
j_call: TRBJ1-6; v_call: TRBV5-1; clone_size: once; d_call: .; cdr3_aa: CASSLGQLSYNSPLHF; cdr3_nt: TGCGCCAGCAGCTTGGGGCAGCTCTCCTATAATTCACCCCTCCACTTT
j_call: TRBJ2-6; v_call: TRBV5-4; clone_size: .; d_call: .; cdr3_aa: CASSLDRAAGANVLTF; cdr3_nt: TGTGCCAGCAGCTTGGACAGGGCAGCTGGGGCCAACGTCCTGACTTTC
j_call: TRBJ1-5; v_call: TRBV9; clone_size: .; d_call: .; cdr3_aa: CASSEGGKGSNQPQHF; cdr3_nt: TGTGCCAGCAGCGAGGGAGGGAAAGGGAGTAATCAGCCCCAGCATTTT
j_call: TRBJ2-2; v_call: TRBV9; clone_size: once; d_call: .; cdr3_aa: CASSVRLTGELFF; cdr3_nt: TGTGCCAGCAGCGTCCGGTTAACCGGGGAGCTGTTTTTT
j_call: TRBJ2-7; v_call: TRBV6-1; clone_size: .; d_call: TRBD1; cdr3_aa: CASNRDRGPYEQYF; cdr3_nt: TGTGCCAGTAACCGGGACAGGGGGCCGTACGAGCAGTACTTC
j_call: TRBJ2-7; v_call: TRBV5-1; clone_size: once; d_call: TRBD2; cdr3_aa: CASSHTSGSYEQYF; cdr3_nt: TGCGCCAGCAGCCATACTAGCGGGTCCTACGAGCAGTACTTC
j_call: TRBJ1-1; v_call: TRBV19; clone_size: .; d_call: .; cdr3_aa: CASSPRFGVNTEAFF; cdr3_nt: TGTGCCAGTAGTCCCAGGTTCGGGGTGAACACTGAAGCTTTCTTT
j_call: TRBJ2-6; v_call: TRBV19; clone_size: .; d_call: TRBD1; cdr3_aa: CASSPQGTAHAHLPSGANVLTF; cdr3_nt: TGTGCCAGTAGTCCCCAAGGGACAGCCCATGCGCACTTACCCTCTGGGGCCAACGTCCTGACTTTC
j_call: TRBJ1-6; v_call: TRBV28; clone_size: .; d_call: TRBD1; cdr3_aa: CASRAGTDYSPLHF; cdr3_nt: TGTGCCAGTCGAGCCGGGACAGATTATTCACCCCTCCACTTT
j_call: TRBJ1-1; v_call: TRBV2; clone_size: .; d_call: .; cdr3_aa: CASSPWERVAFF; cdr3_nt: TGTGCCAGCAGCCCCTGGGAGAGGGTTGCTTTCTTT
j_call: TRBJ2-3; v_call: TRBV5-3; clone_size: .; d_call: .; cdr3_aa: CARSAGNSLDTQYF; cdr3_nt: TGTGCCAGAAGCGCGGGAAATTCCCTCGATACGCAGTATTTT
j_call: TRBJ1-1; v_call: TRBV11-2; clone_size: .; d_call: .; cdr3_aa: CASSWGREAFF; cdr3_nt: TGTGCCAGCAGCTGGGGGCGGGAAGCTTTCTTT
j_call: TRBJ2-7; v_call: TRBV30; clone_size: .; d_call: .; cdr3_aa: CAWSLPAYEQYF; cdr3_nt: TGTGCCTGGAGTCTCCCTGCCTACGAGCAGTACTTC
j_call: TRBJ2-2; v_call: TRBV5-1; clone_size: .; d_call: .; cdr3_aa: CASSLAGTRNTGELFF; cdr3_nt: TGCGCCAGCAGCTTGGCGGGGACCCGCAACACCGGGGAGCTGTTTTTT
j_call: TRBJ2-3; v_call: TRBV30; clone_size: .; d_call: .; cdr3_aa: CAWRRGRISTDTQYF; cdr3_nt: TGTGCCTGGAGGCGGGGCAGAATAAGCACAGATACGCAGTATTTT
j_call: TRBJ1-2; v_call: TRBV7-8; clone_size: few; d_call: TRBD1; cdr3_aa: CASSELDRGRYTF; cdr3_nt: TGTGCCAGCAGCGAGCTAGACAGGGGGCGATACACCTTC
j_call: TRBJ1-2; v_call: TRBV5-1; clone_size: .; d_call: .; cdr3_aa: CASSSVGGWRGYTF; cdr3_nt: TGCGCCAGCAGCTCCGTTGGGGGGTGGCGTGGCTACACCTTC
j_call: TRBJ1-6; v_call: TRBV13; clone_size: .; d_call: .; cdr3_aa: CASSSSRSGWNSPLHF; cdr3_nt: TGTGCCAGCAGCTCCAGTCGATCAGGGTGGAATTCACCCCTCCACTTT
j_call: TRBJ1-5; v_call: TRBV15; clone_size: .; d_call: TRBD1; cdr3_aa: CATSRDRGSQPQHF; cdr3_nt: TGTGCCACCAGCAGAGACAGGGGGTCTCAGCCCCAGCATTTT
j_call: TRBJ2-7; v_call: TRBV6-1; clone_size: .; d_call: .; cdr3_aa: CASSELGTQGEQYF; cdr3_nt: TGTGCCAGCAGTGAATTAGGGACACAGGGCGAGCAGTACTTC
j_call: TRBJ1-2; v_call: TRBV4-1; clone_size: .; d_call: TRBD1; cdr3_aa: CASSARQGAQWGYTF; cdr3_nt: TGCGCCAGCAGCGCCAGACAGGGGGCGCAGTGGGGCTACACCTTC
j_call: TRBJ2-1; v_call: TRBV7-8; clone_size: .; d_call: .; cdr3_aa: CASTKPSREQFF; cdr3_nt: TGTGCCAGCACCAAACCAAGTAGGGAGCAGTTCTTC
j_call: TRBJ2-1; v_call: TRBV27; clone_size: once; d_call: TRBD2; cdr3_aa: CASRLRTSGWNEQFF; cdr3_nt: TGTGCCAGCAGACTCAGGACTAGCGGTTGGAATGAGCAGTTCTTC
j_call: TRBJ1-4; v_call: TRBV30; clone_size: .; d_call: .; cdr3_aa: CAWSVLGSLFF; cdr3_nt: TGTGCCTGGAGTGTACTTGGCTCACTGTTTTTT
j_call: TRBJ2-7; v_call: TRBV30; clone_size: once; d_call: .; cdr3_aa: CAWSRRSHEQYF; cdr3_nt: TGTGCCTGGAGTAGGCGATCCCACGAGCAGTACTTC
j_call: TRBJ2-1; v_call: TRBV29-1; clone_size: few; d_call: .; cdr3_aa: CSAGQLRGYNEQFF; cdr3_nt: TGCAGCGCCGGCCAGTTAAGAGGCTACAATGAGCAGTTCTTC
j_call: TRBJ1-1; v_call: TRBV29-1; clone_size: .; d_call: .; cdr3_aa: CSGFNTEAFF; cdr3_nt: TGCAGCGGATTCAACACTGAAGCTTTCTTT
j_call: TRBJ2-3; v_call: TRBV18; clone_size: .; d_call: .; cdr3_aa: CASRSQQGIDTQYF; cdr3_nt: TGTGCCAGCCGATCCCAGCAGGGAATAGATACGCAGTATTTT
j_call: TRBJ2-5; v_call: TRBV7-7; clone_size: .; d_call: TRBD1; cdr3_aa: CASSSGTGRGQETQYF; cdr3_nt: TGTGCCAGCAGCTCAGGGACAGGGAGGGGTCAAGAGACCCAGTACTTC
j_call: TRBJ1-1; v_call: TRBV2; clone_size: .; d_call: .; cdr3_aa: CASSAQGLDMNTEAFF; cdr3_nt: TGTGCCAGCAGTGCTCAGGGGCTTGACATGAACACTGAAGCTTTCTTT
j_call: TRBJ2-3; v_call: TRBV19; clone_size: .; d_call: TRBD2; cdr3_aa: CASSLAGGDTQYF; cdr3_nt: TGTGCCAGTAGTTTAGCGGGAGGAGATACGCAGTATTTT
j_call: TRBJ2-2; v_call: TRBV6-1; clone_size: .; d_call: TRBD1; cdr3_aa: CASSDGNPGTGATGELFF; cdr3_nt: TGTGCCAGCAGTGACGGAAACCCCGGGACAGGGGCGACCGGGGAGCTGTTTTTT
j_call: TRBJ2-1; v_call: TRBV5-1; clone_size: .; d_call: TRBD2; cdr3_aa: CASSLLAGADNEQFF; cdr3_nt: TGCGCCAGCAGCTTACTAGCGGGGGCGGACAATGAGCAGTTCTTC
j_call: TRBJ2-3; v_call: TRBV29-1; clone_size: .; d_call: .; cdr3_aa: CSVFDSSTDTQYF; cdr3_nt: TGCAGCGTTTTTGATTCTAGCACAGATACGCAGTATTTT
j_call: TRBJ2-1; v_call: TRBV9; clone_size: .; d_call: .; cdr3_aa: CASSVQGGLYNEQFF; cdr3_nt: TGTGCCAGCAGCGTACAGGGGGGCCTCTACAATGAGCAGTTCTTC
j_call: TRBJ2-7; v_call: TRBV7-8; clone_size: .; d_call: .; cdr3_aa: CASSLERKQYF; cdr3_nt: TGTGCCAGCAGCTTAGAGCGGAAGCAGTACTTC
j_call: TRBJ1-2; v_call: TRBV6-6; clone_size: .; d_call: TRBD1; cdr3_aa: CASRNRGHNYGYTF; cdr3_nt: TGTGCCAGCAGGAACAGGGGGCACAACTATGGCTACACCTTC
j_call: TRBJ2-2; v_call: TRBV27; clone_size: .; d_call: TRBD1; cdr3_aa: CASSFAFRTGVRPSTGELFF; cdr3_nt: TGTGCCAGCAGTTTCGCTTTTCGGACAGGGGTCCGCCCGAGCACCGGGGAGCTGTTTTTT
j_call: TRBJ1-2; v_call: TRBV14; clone_size: .; d_call: .; cdr3_aa: CASSLGPLDGYTF; cdr3_nt: TGTGCCAGCAGCCTGGGACCTCTTGATGGCTACACCTTC
j_call: TRBJ1-1; v_call: TRBV11-2; clone_size: .; d_call: .; cdr3_aa: CASSLLSGVLNTEAFF; cdr3_nt: TGTGCCAGCAGCTTATTATCAGGGGTTTTAAACACTGAAGCTTTCTTT
j_call: TRBJ2-5; v_call: TRBV7-9; clone_size: .; d_call: .; cdr3_aa: CASSIQETQYF; cdr3_nt: TGTGCCAGCAGCATCCAAGAGACCCAGTACTTC
j_call: TRBJ1-4; v_call: TRBV30; clone_size: .; d_call: TRBD1; cdr3_aa: CAWIRQGPTTNEKLFF; cdr3_nt: TGTGCCTGGATCCGACAGGGGCCAACAACTAATGAAAAACTGTTTTTT